The clone carrying this T cell receptor beta chain has ten or more counts. Its antigen is not known. The V gene end was trimmed by 5 bases and the J gene end by 8 bases; junction bases not matched to a gene: 8. The length of the CDR3 is 15 residues. The V gene's germline CDR1 is KGHDR and CDR2 SFDVKD. For TCR, cDNA came from 5'RACE template switching, which added a universal primer site and UMIs. TCRdb recomputed calls from the 5' RACE reads with MiXCR, one row per CDR3 protein. The top ten hold roughly a fifth of the sample, which has some 320,000 distinct CDR3 sequences, 3.5% to 4.5% seen once. The data derive from a study of T cells after yellow fever vaccination. General study results and limits: Contaminating bulk clonotypes could be abundant in FACS-sorted repertoires. Just a small share of clonotypes turned up in the CD4 compartment as well as the CD8 compartment.

This chain uses TRBV24-1 with TRBJ2-1; 10 bases map to TRBD1. The sample here was PBMCs, taken 15 days after the yellow fever booster vaccination. This sequence originates from a man aged 18 to 29 who received the YFV17D yellow fever vaccine. CDR3 in amino acids: CATSGGTGVRHEQFF. The CDR3, as DNA: TGTGCCACCAGTGGCGGGACAGGGGTTCGGCATGAGCAGTTCTTC.